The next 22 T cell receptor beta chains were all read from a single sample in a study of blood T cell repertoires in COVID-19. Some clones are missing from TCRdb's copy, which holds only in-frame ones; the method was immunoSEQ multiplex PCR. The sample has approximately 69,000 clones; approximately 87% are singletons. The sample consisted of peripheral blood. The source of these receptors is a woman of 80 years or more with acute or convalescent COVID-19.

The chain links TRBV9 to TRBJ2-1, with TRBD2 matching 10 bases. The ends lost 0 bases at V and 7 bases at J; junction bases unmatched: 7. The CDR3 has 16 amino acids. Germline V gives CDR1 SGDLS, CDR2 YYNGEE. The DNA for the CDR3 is TGTGCCAGCAGCGTAGCGGCTAGCGGGAGTCAAAATGAGCAGTTCTTC. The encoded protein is CASSVAASGSQNEQFF.

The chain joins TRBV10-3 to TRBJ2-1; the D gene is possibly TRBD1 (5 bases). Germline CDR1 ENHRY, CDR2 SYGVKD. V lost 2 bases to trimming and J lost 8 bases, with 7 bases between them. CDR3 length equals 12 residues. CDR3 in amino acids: CAISEQGYEQFF. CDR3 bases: TGTGCCATCAGTGAGCAGGGCTATGAGCAGTTCTTC.

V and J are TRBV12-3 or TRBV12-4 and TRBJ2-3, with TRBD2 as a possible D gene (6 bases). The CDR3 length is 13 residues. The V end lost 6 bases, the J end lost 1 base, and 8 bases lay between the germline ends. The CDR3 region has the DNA TGTGCCAGCAGGCCGGGGGGCACAGATACGCAGTATTTT. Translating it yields CASRPGGTDTQYF.

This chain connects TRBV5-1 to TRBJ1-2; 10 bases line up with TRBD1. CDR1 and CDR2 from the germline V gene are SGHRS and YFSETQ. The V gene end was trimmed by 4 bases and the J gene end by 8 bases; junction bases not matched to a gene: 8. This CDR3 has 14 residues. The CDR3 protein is CASSAETGGAGYTF. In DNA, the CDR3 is TGCGCCAGCAGCGCCGAGACAGGGGGCGCCGGCTACACCTTC.

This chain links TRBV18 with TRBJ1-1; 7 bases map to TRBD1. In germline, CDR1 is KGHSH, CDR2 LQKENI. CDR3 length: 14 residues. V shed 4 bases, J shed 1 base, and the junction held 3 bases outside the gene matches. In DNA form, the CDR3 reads TGTGCCAGCTCACAGGGGGCCGGGAACACTGAAGCTTTCTTT. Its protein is CASSQGAGNTEAFF.

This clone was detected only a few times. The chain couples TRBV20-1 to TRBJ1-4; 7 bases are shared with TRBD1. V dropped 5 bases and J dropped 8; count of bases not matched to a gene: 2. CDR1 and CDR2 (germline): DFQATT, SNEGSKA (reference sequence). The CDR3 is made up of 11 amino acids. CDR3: CSAEDREKLFF. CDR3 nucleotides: TGCAGTGCTGAGGACAGGGAAAAACTGTTTTTT.

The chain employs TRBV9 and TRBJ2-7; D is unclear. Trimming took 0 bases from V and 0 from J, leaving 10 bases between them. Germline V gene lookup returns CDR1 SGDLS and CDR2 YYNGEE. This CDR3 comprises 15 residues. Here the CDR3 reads CASSVVDSFSYEQYF. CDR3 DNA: TGTGCCAGCAGCGTAGTAGATTCGTTCTCCTACGAGCAGTACTTC.

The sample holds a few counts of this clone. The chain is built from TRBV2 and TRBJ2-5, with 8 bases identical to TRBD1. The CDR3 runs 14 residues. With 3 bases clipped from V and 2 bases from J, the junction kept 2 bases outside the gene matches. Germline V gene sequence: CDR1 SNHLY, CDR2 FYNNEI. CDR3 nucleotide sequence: TGTGCCAGCAGTGACGACAGGGGACAAGAGACCCAGTACTTC. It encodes CASSDDRGQETQYF.

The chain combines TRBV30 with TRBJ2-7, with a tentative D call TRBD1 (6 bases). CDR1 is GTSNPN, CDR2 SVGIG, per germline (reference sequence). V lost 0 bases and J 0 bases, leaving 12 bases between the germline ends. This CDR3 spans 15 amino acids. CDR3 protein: CAWSVGDTTSYEQYF. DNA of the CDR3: TGTGCCTGGAGTGTTGGGGACACCACCTCCTACGAGCAGTACTTC.

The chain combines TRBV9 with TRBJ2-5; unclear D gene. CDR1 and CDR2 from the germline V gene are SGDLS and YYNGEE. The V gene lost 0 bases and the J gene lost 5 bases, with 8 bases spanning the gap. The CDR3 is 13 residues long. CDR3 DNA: TGTGCCAGCAGCGTAGAGTCGGAGGAGACCCAGTACTTC. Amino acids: CASSVESEETQYF.

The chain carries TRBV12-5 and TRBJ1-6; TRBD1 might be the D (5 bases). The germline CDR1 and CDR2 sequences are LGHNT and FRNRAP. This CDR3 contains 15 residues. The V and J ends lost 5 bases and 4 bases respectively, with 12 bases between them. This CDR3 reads CASGPDSPYNSPLHF. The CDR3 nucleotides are TGTGCTAGTGGTCCTGACAGCCCGTATAATTCACCCCTCCACTTT.

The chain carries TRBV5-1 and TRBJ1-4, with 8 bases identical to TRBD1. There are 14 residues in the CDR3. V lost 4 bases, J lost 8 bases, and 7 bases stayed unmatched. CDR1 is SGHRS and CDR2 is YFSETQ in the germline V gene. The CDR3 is CASSKGQGGEKLFF. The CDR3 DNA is TGCGCCAGCAGCAAAGGACAGGGAGGGGAAAAACTGTTTTTT.

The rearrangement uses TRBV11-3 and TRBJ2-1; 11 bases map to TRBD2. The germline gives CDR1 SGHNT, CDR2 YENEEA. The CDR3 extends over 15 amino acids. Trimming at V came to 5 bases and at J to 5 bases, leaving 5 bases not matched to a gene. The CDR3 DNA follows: TGTGCCAGCAGCCCCGGGACTAGCGGAAACAATGAGCAGTTCTTC. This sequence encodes CASSPGTSGNNEQFF.

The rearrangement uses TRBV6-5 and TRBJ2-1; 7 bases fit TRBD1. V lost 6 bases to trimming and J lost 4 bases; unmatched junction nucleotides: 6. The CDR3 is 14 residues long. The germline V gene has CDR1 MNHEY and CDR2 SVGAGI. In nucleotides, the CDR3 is TGTGCCAGCAGCTCCAGACAGGGATACAATGAGCAGTTCTTC. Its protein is CASSSRQGYNEQFF.

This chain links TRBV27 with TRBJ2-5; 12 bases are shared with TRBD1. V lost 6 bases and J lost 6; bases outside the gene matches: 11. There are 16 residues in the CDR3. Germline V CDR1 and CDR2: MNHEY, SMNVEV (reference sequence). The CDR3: CASRLTGTGGAKTQYF. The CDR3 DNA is TGTGCCAGCAGATTAACCGGGACAGGGGGCGCAAAGACCCAGTACTTC.

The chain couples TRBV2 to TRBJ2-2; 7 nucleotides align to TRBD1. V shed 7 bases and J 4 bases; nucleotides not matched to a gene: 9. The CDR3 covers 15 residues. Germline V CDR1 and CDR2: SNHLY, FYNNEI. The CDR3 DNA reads TGTGCCAGCACCGAGACAGGGTTGGGCACCGGGGAGCTGTTTTTT. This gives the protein CASTETGLGTGELFF.

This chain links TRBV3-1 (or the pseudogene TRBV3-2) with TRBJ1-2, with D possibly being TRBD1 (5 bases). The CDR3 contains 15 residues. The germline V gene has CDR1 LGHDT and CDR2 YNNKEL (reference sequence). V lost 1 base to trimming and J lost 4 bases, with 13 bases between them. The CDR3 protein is CASSQVSGGSYGYTF. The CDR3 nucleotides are TGTGCCAGCAGCCAAGTCTCTGGGGGGAGCTATGGCTACACCTTC.

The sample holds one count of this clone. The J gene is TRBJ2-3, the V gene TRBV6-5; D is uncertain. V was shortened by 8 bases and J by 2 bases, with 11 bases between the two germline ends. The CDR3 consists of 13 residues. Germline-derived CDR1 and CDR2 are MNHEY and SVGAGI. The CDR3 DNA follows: TGTGCCAGCGGGCCCCTATACACAGATACGCAGTATTTT. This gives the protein CASGPLYTDTQYF.

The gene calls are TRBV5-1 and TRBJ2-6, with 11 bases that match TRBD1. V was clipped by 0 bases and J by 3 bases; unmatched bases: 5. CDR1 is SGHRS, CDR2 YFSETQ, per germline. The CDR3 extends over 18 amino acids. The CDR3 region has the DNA TGCGCCAGCAGCTTGGCCGGGGACAGGGGGAGTGGGGCCAACGTCCTGACTTTC. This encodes CASSLAGDRGSGANVLTF.

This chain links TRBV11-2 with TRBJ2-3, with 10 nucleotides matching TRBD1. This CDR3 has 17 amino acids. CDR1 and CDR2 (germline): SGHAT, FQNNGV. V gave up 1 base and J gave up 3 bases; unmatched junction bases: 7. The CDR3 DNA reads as TGTGCCAGCAGCTTAGCGGGACAGGGGATTGGGACAGATACGCAGTATTTT. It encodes CASSLAGQGIGTDTQYF.

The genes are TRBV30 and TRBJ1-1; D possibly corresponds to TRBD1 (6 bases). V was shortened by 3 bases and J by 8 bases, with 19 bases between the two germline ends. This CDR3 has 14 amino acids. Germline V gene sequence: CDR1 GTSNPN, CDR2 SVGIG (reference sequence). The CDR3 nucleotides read TGTGCCTGGAGCCGAGGTAGGGGGGGCATCGAAGCTTTCTTT. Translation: CAWSRGRGGIEAFF.

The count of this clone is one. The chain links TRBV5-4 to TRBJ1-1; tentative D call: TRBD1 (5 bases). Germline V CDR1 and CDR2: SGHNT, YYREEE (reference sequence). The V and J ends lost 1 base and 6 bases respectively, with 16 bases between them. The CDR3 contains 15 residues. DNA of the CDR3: TGTGCCAGCAGCTTGATGGCGTCAGGGTTTGCTGAAGCTTTCTTT. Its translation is CASSLMASGFAEAFF.